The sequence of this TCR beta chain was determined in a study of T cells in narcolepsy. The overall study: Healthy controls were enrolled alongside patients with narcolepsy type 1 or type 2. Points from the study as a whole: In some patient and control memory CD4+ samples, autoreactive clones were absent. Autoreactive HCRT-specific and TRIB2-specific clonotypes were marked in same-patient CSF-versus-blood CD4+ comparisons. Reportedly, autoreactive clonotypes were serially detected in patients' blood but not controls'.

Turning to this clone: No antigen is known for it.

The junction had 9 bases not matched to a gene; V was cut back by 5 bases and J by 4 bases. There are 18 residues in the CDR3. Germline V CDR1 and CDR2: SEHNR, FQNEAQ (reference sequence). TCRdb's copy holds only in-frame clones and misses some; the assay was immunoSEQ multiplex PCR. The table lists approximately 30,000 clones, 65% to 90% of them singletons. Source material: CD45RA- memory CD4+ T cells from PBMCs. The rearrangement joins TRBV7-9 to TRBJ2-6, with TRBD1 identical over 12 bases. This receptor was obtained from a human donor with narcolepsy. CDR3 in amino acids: CASSPGGTGGTGANVLTF. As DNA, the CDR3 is TGTGCCAGCAGCCCGGGCGGGACAGGGGGCACCGGGGCCAACGTCCTGACTTTC.